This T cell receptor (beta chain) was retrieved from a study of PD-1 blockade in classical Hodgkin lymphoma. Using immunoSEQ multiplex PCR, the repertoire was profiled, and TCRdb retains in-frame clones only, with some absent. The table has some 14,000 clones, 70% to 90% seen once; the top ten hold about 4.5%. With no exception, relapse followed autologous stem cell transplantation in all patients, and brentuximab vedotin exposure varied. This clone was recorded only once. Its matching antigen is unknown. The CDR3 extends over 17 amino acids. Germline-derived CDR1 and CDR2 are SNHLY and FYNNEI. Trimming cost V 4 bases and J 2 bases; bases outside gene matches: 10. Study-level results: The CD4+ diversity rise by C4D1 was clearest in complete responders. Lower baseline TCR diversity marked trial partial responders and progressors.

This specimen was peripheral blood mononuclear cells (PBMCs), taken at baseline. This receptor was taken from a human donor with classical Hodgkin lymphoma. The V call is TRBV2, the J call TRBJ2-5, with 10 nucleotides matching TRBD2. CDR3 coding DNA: TGTGCCAGCAGTGGGCTAGCGGGAGATCCCAAGCAAGAGACCCAGTACTTC. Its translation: CASSGLAGDPKQETQYF.